The 12 T cell receptor beta chains below come from one sample, sequenced in a study of T cells in Graves' hyperthyroidism and ophthalmopathy. Researchers took RNA transcripts and amplified the TCR beta CDR3 regions from them. During a first-round RT-PCR of the TCR CDR3, the HTBI primer set was used. TCRdb re-called the multiplex PCR reads through MiXCR, storing one row per CDR3 protein. The sample shows hundreds of thousands of distinct CDR3 sequences, over 15% of them seen only once. The source material was blood. These TCRs come from a woman between 18 and 29 years old with Graves' hyperthyroidism.

This clonotype was detected a few times. This chain connects TRBV6-2 or TRBV6-3 to TRBJ2-3; 9 nucleotides line up with TRBD2. Germline V CDR1 and CDR2: MNHEY, SVGEGT. The ends lost 7 bases at V and 4 bases at J; junction bases unmatched: 9. The CDR3 extends over 15 amino acids. The CDR3 loop is CASTRRGGLADTQYF. The CDR3 bases are TGTGCCAGCACCCGGCGGGGGGGCCTCGCAGATACGCAGTATTTT.

This clonotype was counted many times. The chain employs TRBV12-3 or TRBV12-4 and TRBJ2-1, with TRBD2 matching over 8 bases. The CDR3 length is 14 residues. Trimming removed 1 base from V and 7 bases from J; junction bases left unmatched: 3. The CDR3 is CASSLDSGKNEQFF. CDR3 coding DNA: TGTGCCAGCAGTTTAGATAGCGGGAAGAATGAGCAGTTCTTC.

This clonotype was picked up many times. The chain joins TRBV12-3 or TRBV12-4 to TRBJ2-7; unclear D gene. This CDR3 has 13 amino acids. V lost 7 bases and J lost 3, with 13 bases in between. The CDR3 spells CASTPDTGYEQYF. CDR3 nucleotide sequence: TGTGCCAGCACCCCCGACACGGGCTACGAGCAGTACTTC.

This clonotype was found a few times. The V gene is TRBV15, the J gene TRBJ2-7; TRBD2 might be the D (6 bases). Germline loops: CDR1 LNHNV, CDR2 YYDKDF (reference sequence). Trimming removed 9 bases from V and 0 bases from J, with 15 bases in between. The CDR3 covers 14 residues. CDR3 sequence reads: CATGGGRPSYEQYF. The DNA of the CDR3 is TGTGCCACTGGGGGAGGACGCCCCTCCTACGAGCAGTACTTC.

At least ten counts were recorded for this clonotype. The chain recombines TRBV28 with TRBJ2-1; D not resolved. Germline loops: CDR1 MDHEN, CDR2 SYDVKM. V lost 5 bases and J 8 bases, leaving 16 bases between the germline ends. The CDR3 loop spans 14 amino acids. DNA for the CDR3: TGTGCCAGCAGTCGAGACTTAACTGAGGATGAGCAGTTCTTC. Translating gives CASSRDLTEDEQFF.

In its sample, this clonotype was seen many times. The chain joins TRBV7-9 to TRBJ2-5, with D possibly TRBD1 on 5 matching bases. Germline V CDR1 and CDR2: SEHNR, FQNEAQ (reference sequence). V gave up 2 bases and J gave up 2 bases, with 6 bases separating them. CDR3 length equals 13 residues. The CDR3, as DNA: TGTGCCAGCAGCTTAAGGGGACAAGAGACCCAGTACTTC. Residues: CASSLRGQETQYF.

The chain combines TRBV19 with TRBJ2-1; 9 bases fit TRBD2. The CDR3 extends over 16 amino acids. Trimming took 3 bases from V and 1 from J; bases not matched to a gene: 4. The germline CDR1 and CDR2 sequences are LNHDA and SQIVND (reference sequence). CDR3 sequence (DNA): TGTGCCAGTAGTATTCCTAGCGGGGCTTCCTACAATGAGCAGTTCTTC. It encodes CASSIPSGASYNEQFF.

V gene TRBV7-9 combines with J gene TRBJ2-7, with D perhaps TRBD1 (6 bases). Trimming stripped 1 base from V and 1 base from J, with 23 bases between. There are 19 residues in the CDR3. The germline V gene has CDR1 SEHNR and CDR2 FQNEAQ (reference sequence). The CDR3 reads CASSLVWPKERQVSYEQYF. The CDR3 DNA reads TGTGCCAGCAGCTTAGTTTGGCCTAAGGAGCGACAGGTATCCTACGAGCAGTACTTC.

The chain recombines TRBV2 with TRBJ2-2, with a tentative D call TRBD2 (5 bases). This CDR3 has 12 residues. Trimming removed 2 bases at V and 14 bases at J, with 12 bases between. The germline V gene has CDR1 SNHLY and CDR2 FYNNEI. CDR3 in DNA: TGTGCCAGCAGTGAAAATCCGGGGAAACTGTTTTTT. It encodes CASSENPGKLFF.

The chain employs TRBV10-3 and TRBJ1-2; D not certain. CDR1 and CDR2 from the germline V gene are ENHRY and SYGVKD. V was shortened by 0 bases and J by 4 bases, with 6 bases between the two germline ends. The CDR3 has 13 residues. CDR3 sequence (DNA): TGTGCCATCAGTGAGTCGTCTTTCTATGGCTACACCTTC. Translating it yields CAISESSFYGYTF.

At least ten counts were recorded for this clonotype. V gene TRBV11-1 combines with J gene TRBJ2-3; D is ambiguous. The CDR3 runs 12 residues. Trimming stripped 5 bases from V and 6 bases from J, with 9 bases between. Germline-derived CDR1 and CDR2 are SGHAT and FQDESV (reference sequence). CDR3: CASSSFGDTQYF. The DNA for the CDR3 is TGTGCCAGCAGCAGTTTCGGGGATACGCAGTATTTT.

This clonotype was seen ten or more times. The chain links TRBV27 to TRBJ1-5; D is ambiguous. The CDR3 runs to 13 residues. From germline, CDR1 is MNHEY and CDR2 SMNVEV (reference sequence). V was cut by 1 base and J by 7 bases, with 8 bases left in between. CDR3 residues: CASSLLGYQPQHF. The CDR3 DNA follows: TGTGCCAGCAGTTTATTGGGTTACCAGCCCCAGCATTTT.